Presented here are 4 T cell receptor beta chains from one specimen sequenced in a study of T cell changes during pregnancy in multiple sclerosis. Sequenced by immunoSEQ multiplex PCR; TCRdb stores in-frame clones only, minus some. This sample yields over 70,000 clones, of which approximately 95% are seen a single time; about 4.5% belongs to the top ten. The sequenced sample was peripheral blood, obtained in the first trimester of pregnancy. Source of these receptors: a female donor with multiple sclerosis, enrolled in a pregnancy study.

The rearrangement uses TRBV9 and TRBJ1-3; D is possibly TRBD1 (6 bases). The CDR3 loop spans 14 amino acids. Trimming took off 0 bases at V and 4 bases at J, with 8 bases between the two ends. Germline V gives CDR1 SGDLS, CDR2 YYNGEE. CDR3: CASSVVGGGNTIYF. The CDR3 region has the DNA TGTGCCAGCAGCGTAGTAGGGGGAGGAAACACCATATATTTT.

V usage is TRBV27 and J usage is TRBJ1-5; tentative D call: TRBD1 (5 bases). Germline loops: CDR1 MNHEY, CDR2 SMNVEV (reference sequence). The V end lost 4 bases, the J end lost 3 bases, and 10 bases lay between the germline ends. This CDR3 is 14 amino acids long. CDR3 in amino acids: CASSWGGANQPQHF. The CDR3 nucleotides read TGTGCCAGCAGTTGGGGGGGAGCCAATCAGCCCCAGCATTTT.

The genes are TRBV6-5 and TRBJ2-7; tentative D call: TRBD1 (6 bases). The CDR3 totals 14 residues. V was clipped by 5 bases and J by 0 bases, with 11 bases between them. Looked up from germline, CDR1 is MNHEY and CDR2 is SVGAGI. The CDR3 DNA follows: TGTGCCAGCAGTCAACAGGGATTCTCCTACGAGCAGTACTTC. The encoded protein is CASSQQGFSYEQYF.

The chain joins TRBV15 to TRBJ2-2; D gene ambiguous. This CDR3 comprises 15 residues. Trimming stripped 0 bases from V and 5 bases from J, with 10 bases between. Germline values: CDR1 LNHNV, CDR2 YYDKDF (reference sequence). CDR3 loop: CATSREGGATGELFF. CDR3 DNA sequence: TGTGCCACCAGCAGAGAAGGCGGTGCAACCGGGGAGCTGTTTTTT.